This T cell receptor (beta chain) was sequenced in a study of cytomegalovirus exposure and HLA in healthy donors. It was with 60 Vbeta and 13 Jbeta primers that the PCR ran. Using immunoSEQ multiplex PCR, the repertoire was profiled, and TCRdb retains in-frame clones only, with some absent. The repertoire includes approximately 130,000 clones, over 70% of them detected once, and over 1.5% sits in the top ten. Trimming took 2 bases from V and 4 from J, leaving 17 bases between them. There are 16 residues in the CDR3. The germline CDR1 and CDR2 sequences are SGHAT and FQNNGV. In regard to this clone: Its antigen is currently unknown.

Study-level findings and limits: Researchers counted around 160 TCR beta chains as cytomegalovirus-associated. Analysis was carried out at a later point, and it linked a missense DCLRE1C variant to TCR beta V- and J-gene trimming.

V is TRBV11-2 and J is TRBJ1-2, with D unclear. Sequenced: PBMCs. This sequence was found in a middle-aged woman in good health and CMV-seronegative. DNA of the CDR3: TGTGCCAGCAGCTTATCCCTAACAGCCCGATCCTATGGCTACACCTTC. This translates into CASSLSLTARSYGYTF.